The text below deals with one TCR beta chain. The antigen it binds to is not known. Within one base of it there is no much larger clone, and no base qualities were kept. This record comes from a study of cytomegalovirus exposure and HLA in healthy donors (dated by TCRdb to about 2017). The study in broad terms: An earlier analysis of approximately 640 of the donors reported approximately 270 Gb of sequence data and 120 million or so unique TCR beta sequences from 150 million to 200 million T cells. The later analysis used no new phenotypic data to find candidate immune exposures, relying instead on TCR beta sequences and their occurrence across donors. Because of strong linkage in the cohort, four to six DR-DQ haplotypes were treated as single units for association and clustering. Donor age, sex, ethnicity and CMV serostatus were compiled alongside the repertoire data. About 300 gigabases of sequencing data and tens of millions of unique TCR sequences were included in an early release covering under 650 HLA-typed donors. The aim of the study was to test whether cataloging public T cell receptors could identify signatures of past pathogen exposure. Besides the first cohort of more than 650 subjects, a separate validation cohort made up of over 100 different subjects was used. Across some 400 genotyped donors of the cohort, an average of 235,054 unique TCR beta nucleotide sequences per donor were sequenced, and roughly 20% of those sequences were non-productive. An earlier analysis of approximately 580 of the donors used high-throughput TCR beta sequencing to judge whether each TCR beta V gene segment behaved as functional or pseudogenic. Using immunosequencing, the study profiled T cell repertoires from 640 or so subjects and related those repertoires to cytomegalovirus serostatus. A later genetic analysis used genome-wide SNP genotypes for about 65% of the roughly 700 donors, treating that subset as a discovery cohort. A later analysis re-examined previously published TCR beta repertoires from 500 to 700 donors and added high-resolution HLA genotyping to investigate patterns of TCR occurrence. The number of donors typed differed by locus, with roughly 620-630 for A, B, C, DRB1 and DQB1, around 520 for DQA1, approximately 580 for DPA1, and around 450 for DPB1. Every repertoire in the discovery cohort had been generated on one and the same sequencing platform. Of the 300 to 400 genotyped donors, around 81% fell in the genetic ancestry cluster associated with self-reported Caucasian donors. High-throughput TCR immunosequencing, statistical association of individual TCRs with disease status, and machine learning were combined to predict cytomegalovirus infection status. Both class I and class II loci were covered by HLA typing, at four-digit resolution. The paper as a whole reports these results and caveats: Broadly in line with IMGT annotations, most TCR beta V segments showed up in productive rearrangements about 87% or about 30% of the time in an earlier analysis of approximately 640 of the donors. In a later analysis, HLA-associated TCR beta chains were found to be more clonally expanded and to have lower generation probabilities than equally common non-associated chains. This cohort had only TCR beta chains sequenced, and the lack of alpha or paired-chain data limited which features could be detected. Sequencing depth was assumed to be roughly uniform across donors in the presence/absence analyses, though that assumption may not hold. The classifier was reported to diagnose cytomegalovirus status with high specificity and sensitivity in both the original cohort and the validation cohort. A further reported finding was that TCR beta sequences accurately predicted the HLA-A and HLA-B alleles for most subjects in the first cohort. Immune exposure information for the cohort was limited to CMV serostatus. According to a later analysis, TCR association rates differed among HLA loci, with DRB1 alleles showing the most associated TCRs and HLA-C alleles showing the fewest. HLA typing was unavailable for some donors at each locus, so association tests used only the typed subset. V-gene and J-gene trimming of TCR beta chains was associated with a missense DCLRE1C variant in a later genetic analysis, and the association was replicated in an independent cohort. A cluster of highly shared sequence variants was judged likely to be a technical artifact of the sequencing pipeline. Linkage disequilibrium might explain the correlated functional status among segregating V segments, but an unknown experimental factor could not be excluded. In vitro tests confirmed that a few of the cytomegalovirus-associated TCR beta chains recognize cytomegalovirus antigens. A later analysis found that most CMV-associated TCR beta chains appeared HLA-restricted, with HLA associations seemingly driven largely by CMV exposure. Because counts were too low, approximately 18 rarely observed V segments, including chromosome 9 orphons, were excluded from the earlier analysis of 587 of the donors. Specific HLA alleles were associated with 18,000 or so TCR beta sequences at a false discovery rate of 0.05 in a later analysis. According to a later analysis, parvovirus B19, influenza, CMV and Epstein-Barr virus appeared linked to several top co-occurrence clusters. According to the authors, the approach could potentially be generalized to other disease states and immunological phenotypes. While some public TCRs were present in many individuals, most TCR sequences turned up only very rarely across donors. In a later genetic analysis, fewer N-insertions in productive TCRs were reported among donors in an Asian-associated ancestry cluster than the approximately 630-donor mean. The 87-base-pair reads could not distinguish some IMGT-functional V segments, including TRBV6-2 and TRBV6-3, so those segments were excluded. When HLA alleles, especially DR and DQ, strongly co-occurred, attributing TCR associations to individual alleles was difficult. The study listed 164 TCR beta chains as associated with cytomegalovirus.

Libraries were made using the immunoSEQ multiplex PCR assay. The multiplex PCR relied on a mix of 60 forward primers for TCR Vbeta segments and 13 reverse primers for TCR Jbeta segments. The CDR3 region of rearranged TCR beta genes was amplified from genomic DNA by a multiplex PCR assay. The amplified TCR beta libraries were sequenced on the Illumina HiSeq System as 87-base-pair reads. Processing in the source paper ran as follows. A later analysis tallied 75 million to 85 million unique TCR beta chains across the 666 repertoires, and some 10 million of those chains were shared by two or more donors. Raw reads were error-corrected and collapsed into unique sequences by a nearest-neighbor algorithm in which closely related sequences were merged to remove PCR and sequencing errors. V, D and J gene segments were assigned by aligning CDR3 sequences to IMGT reference sequences. For a sequence to be retained, a match of at least six nucleotides to both a V gene segment and a J gene segment was required. Rearrangements were classified as productive when the CDR3 lacked stop codons and remained in frame with V and J, and all other rearrangements were classified as non-productive. CDR3 was defined according to IMGT convention as the region running from the second conserved V-encoded cysteine to the conserved J-encoded phenylalanine. In an earlier analysis of around 600 of the donors, sequences lacking an unambiguous match to a single V gene segment were excluded. In an earlier analysis of approximately 590 of the donors, a V segment was called functional when productive rearrangements were above 56.7%, and segregating when the standard deviation between donors exceeded 5%. A statistical classification framework was developed to diagnose cytomegalovirus status using the catalog of TCR beta chain sequences. A later analysis assigned V and J genes by comparing TCR nucleotide sequences with IMGT/GENE-DB human TR gene sequences. Using the TCRdist pipeline, a later analysis assigned CDR3 sequences along with most-parsimonious VDJ recombination scenarios. In a later analysis, each TCR beta chain was defined by its CDR3 amino acid sequence together with its V-gene family, and reads lacking a unique V-gene family were excluded. As a way to deal with suspected cross-contamination and a sequencing artifact, a later analysis dropped roughly 600 nucleotide sequences that were highly shared and had low generation probability. For each public chain, a later analysis derived a clonal expansion index from normalized ranks of inferred template counts within each repertoire. Generation probabilities in a later analysis came from a VDJ recombination model fitted to out-of-frame rearrangements, and those results were checked against IGoR. A later analysis scored TCR-TCR, TCR-HLA and TCR-CMV co-occurrence with hypergeometric tests, applying a repertoire-size bias correction to TCR pairs. False discovery rates were estimated in a later analysis by permuting HLA or CMV assignments 20 times. A later analysis grouped co-occurring TCRs with DBSCAN, adding TCRdist sequence similarity when clustering within HLA-allele-positive subsets. For co-occurrence clustering, repertoires with fewer than 30,000 or more than 120,000 public chains were excluded, along with roughly 5 repertoires with anomalous nucleotide sharing. Not all clones reach the TCRdb copy of this immuneACCESS table, which keeps in-frame sequences only. Checked studies attribute under half of the gap to unresolved V genes and leave the rest unexplained. V, J and clone size were drawn from that table, and D and trimming were deduced from the DNA. Counted in this sample were 150,000 to 160,000 clones; approximately 74% of them appeared once. The ten largest clonotypes hold 2.5% to 3% of the sample.

The cohort consisted of 650 to 700 healthy bone marrow donors. All cohort members were sampled while nominally healthy, although unrecorded immune exposures were likely present. The donor tested CMV seronegative, placing the donor among the roughly 350 seronegative members of the cohort. Each donor provided a peripheral blood sample, and peripheral blood mononuclear cells were used for TCR beta sequencing. Genomic DNA was extracted from the blood cell samples with the Qiagen DNeasy Blood Extraction Kit. The CDR3, from cysteine to phenylalanine, totals 14 residues. Just the 42-base CDR3 DNA is kept, in frame starting at base 1. V is clipped by 6 bases and J by 6 bases, and the sequence between their germline boundaries is 14 bases long. Reading the germline V gene (reference sequence) gives CDR1 MNHEY and CDR2 SMNVEV.

The V and J segments used are TRBV27 and TRBJ2-2, with a tentative D gene TRBD2 over 7 matching bases. The sequence derives from a young man in good health and CMV-seronegative. Sequenced: PBMCs. The sequence in DNA is TGTGCCAGCAGGACGTTAGGGGGGGCCGGGGAGCTGTTTTTT. Its translation reads: CASRTLGGAGELFF.